A selection of T cell receptor beta chains follows, all from one sample in a study of blood T cell repertoires in COVID-19. Only in-frame clones appear in the TCRdb table, and some are missing; sequencing was by immunoSEQ multiplex PCR. This sample has about 220,000 clones, with roughly 85% found just once. The sample comprised peripheral blood. The source of these receptors is a woman older than 75 with acute or convalescent COVID-19. Each CDR3 is given with its conserved first and last residue. The D gene is left open where the match is weak. Clone size is given for some rows only: seen once, a few or many times, or a class if the clone is expanded.

v_call: TRBV14
j_call: TRBJ2-3
d_call: TRBD2
clone_size: -
cdr3_aa: CASSPGLAGGEDTQYF
cdr3_nt: TGTGCCAGCAGCCCGGGACTAGCGGGGGGGGAAGATACGCAGTATTTT

v_call: TRBV19
j_call: TRBJ1-1
d_call: -
clone_size: few
cdr3_aa: CASSIGLTGARATEAFF
cdr3_nt: TGTGCCAGTAGTATAGGATTAACGGGAGCTAGGGCCACTGAAGCTTTCTTT

v_call: TRBV3-1/TRBV3-2
j_call: TRBJ1-1
d_call: -
clone_size: -
cdr3_aa: CASSQTPPGAEAFF
cdr3_nt: TGTGCCAGCAGCCAAACACCACCGGGGGCTGAAGCTTTCTTT

v_call: TRBV7-8
j_call: TRBJ1-5
d_call: TRBD1
clone_size: -
cdr3_aa: CASSVTPGQGWNQPQHF
cdr3_nt: TGTGCCAGCAGCGTTACCCCGGGACAGGGATGGAATCAGCCCCAGCATTTT

v_call: TRBV19
j_call: TRBJ2-1
d_call: TRBD1
clone_size: -
cdr3_aa: CASRTGGPYNEQFF
cdr3_nt: TGTGCCAGTAGGACAGGGGGCCCCTACAATGAGCAGTTCTTC

v_call: TRBV10-3
j_call: TRBJ2-1
d_call: -
clone_size: -
cdr3_aa: CAISEPTDRINEQFF
cdr3_nt: TGTGCCATCAGTGAGCCCACAGACCGAATCAATGAGCAGTTCTTC

v_call: TRBV25-1
j_call: TRBJ1-6
d_call: TRBD1
clone_size: -
cdr3_aa: CASSAPGTGGNSPLHF
cdr3_nt: TGTGCCAGCAGTGCGCCAGGGACAGGGGGAAATTCACCCCTCCACTTT

v_call: TRBV3-1/TRBV3-2
j_call: TRBJ1-3
d_call: -
clone_size: few
cdr3_aa: CASSPLAGNTIYF
cdr3_nt: TGTGCCAGCAGCCCCTTAGCTGGAAACACCATATATTTT

v_call: TRBV15
j_call: TRBJ1-2
d_call: -
clone_size: -
cdr3_aa: CATSKGVIDYGYTF
cdr3_nt: TGTGCCACCTCCAAAGGGGTGATCGACTATGGCTACACCTTC

v_call: TRBV18
j_call: TRBJ2-6
d_call: TRBD1
clone_size: -
cdr3_aa: CASSPLVQGASSGANVLTF
cdr3_nt: TGTGCCAGCTCACCTCTGGTGCAGGGGGCTTCCTCTGGGGCCAACGTCCTGACTTTC

v_call: TRBV9
j_call: TRBJ2-5
d_call: -
clone_size: -
cdr3_aa: CASSTRGIGAQYF
cdr3_nt: TGTGCCAGCAGCACCCGGGGGATAGGGGCCCAGTACTTC

v_call: TRBV25-1
j_call: TRBJ1-1
d_call: -
clone_size: -
cdr3_aa: CASSLPGGAGPREAFF
cdr3_nt: TGTGCCAGCAGTCTGCCGGGAGGGGCCGGCCCCCGTGAAGCTTTCTTT

v_call: TRBV5-1
j_call: TRBJ2-5
d_call: TRBD2
clone_size: -
cdr3_aa: CASSDYSGGAIQETQYF
cdr3_nt: TGCGCCAGCAGCGACTATAGCGGGGGGGCCATCCAAGAGACCCAGTACTTC

v_call: TRBV18
j_call: TRBJ1-2
d_call: -
clone_size: -
cdr3_aa: CASSADRDYGYTF
cdr3_nt: TGTGCCAGCTCAGCCGACAGAGACTATGGCTACACCTTC

v_call: TRBV11-3
j_call: TRBJ2-1
d_call: TRBD1
clone_size: -
cdr3_aa: CASSLEIPLTGGPYNEQFF
cdr3_nt: TGTGCCAGCAGCTTAGAGATCCCATTAACAGGGGGCCCCTACAATGAGCAGTTCTTC

v_call: TRBV7-2
j_call: TRBJ1-2
d_call: TRBD1
clone_size: -
cdr3_aa: CASSLAEGAYGYTF
cdr3_nt: TGTGCCAGCAGCTTAGCGGAGGGGGCTTATGGCTACACCTTC

v_call: TRBV5-4
j_call: TRBJ2-1
d_call: -
clone_size: -
cdr3_aa: CASSLAGGNEQFF
cdr3_nt: TGTGCCAGCAGCTTGGCCGGTGGCAATGAGCAGTTCTTC

v_call: TRBV27
j_call: TRBJ2-5
d_call: TRBD1
clone_size: -
cdr3_aa: CASSKRQGRGETQYF
cdr3_nt: TGTGCCAGCAGCAAAAGACAGGGGCGGGGAGAGACCCAGTACTTC

v_call: TRBV7-3
j_call: TRBJ1-2
d_call: -
clone_size: -
cdr3_aa: CASSPRGIGGYTF
cdr3_nt: TGTGCCAGCAGCCCCCGAGGGATTGGAGGCTACACCTTC

v_call: TRBV15
j_call: TRBJ2-7
d_call: -
clone_size: -
cdr3_aa: CATSRDRGREQYF
cdr3_nt: TGTGCCACCAGCAGAGATCGGGGTCGCGAGCAGTACTTC

v_call: TRBV19
j_call: TRBJ1-2
d_call: TRBD1
clone_size: -
cdr3_aa: CASSMRGLGYTF
cdr3_nt: TGTGCCAGTAGTATGAGGGGGCTCGGCTACACCTTC

v_call: TRBV3-1/TRBV3-2
j_call: TRBJ1-5
d_call: -
clone_size: -
cdr3_aa: CASSAGRGIMGNQPQHF
cdr3_nt: TGTGCCAGCAGCGCCGGTAGGGGGATAATGGGCAATCAGCCCCAGCATTTT

v_call: TRBV19
j_call: TRBJ1-5
d_call: -
clone_size: -
cdr3_aa: CASSSAGYDGNQPQHF
cdr3_nt: TGTGCCAGTAGTTCAGCGGGGTATGATGGCAATCAGCCCCAGCATTTT

v_call: TRBV7-9
j_call: TRBJ1-2
d_call: TRBD1
clone_size: -
cdr3_aa: CASSRTGGYYGYTF
cdr3_nt: TGTGCCAGCAGCCGGACAGGGGGCTACTATGGCTACACCTTC

v_call: TRBV12-3/TRBV12-4
j_call: TRBJ2-2
d_call: TRBD1
clone_size: -
cdr3_aa: CASSRQGNGELFF
cdr3_nt: TGTGCCAGCAGCAGACAGGGGAACGGGGAGCTGTTTTTT

v_call: TRBV15
j_call: TRBJ2-1
d_call: TRBD2
clone_size: once
cdr3_aa: CATSRDGLANNEQFF
cdr3_nt: TGTGCCACCAGCAGAGATGGACTAGCGAACAATGAGCAGTTCTTC

v_call: TRBV19
j_call: TRBJ1-1
d_call: TRBD1
clone_size: -
cdr3_aa: CASSLTGGRTEAFF
cdr3_nt: TGTGCCAGTAGTTTGACAGGGGGCAGAACTGAAGCTTTCTTT

v_call: TRBV3-1/TRBV3-2
j_call: TRBJ2-7
d_call: -
clone_size: -
cdr3_aa: CASSHRTEIYEQYF
cdr3_nt: TGTGCCAGCAGCCACAGAACAGAAATCTACGAGCAGTACTTC

v_call: TRBV5-4
j_call: TRBJ1-2
d_call: -
clone_size: few
cdr3_aa: CASSLVGDNYGYTF
cdr3_nt: TGTGCCAGCAGCTTGGTGGGAGATAACTATGGCTACACCTTC

v_call: TRBV7-9
j_call: TRBJ2-5
d_call: -
clone_size: -
cdr3_aa: CASNLGGGQETQYF
cdr3_nt: TGTGCCAGCAACCTGGGAGGCGGTCAAGAGACCCAGTACTTC

v_call: TRBV29-1
j_call: TRBJ1-2
d_call: TRBD1
clone_size: -
cdr3_aa: CSARRGQSNSNYGYTF
cdr3_nt: TGCAGCGCCCGACGGGGACAGAGCAACTCTAACTATGGCTACACCTTC

v_call: TRBV24-1
j_call: TRBJ1-3
d_call: -
clone_size: -
cdr3_aa: CATSEAPRNTIYF
cdr3_nt: TGTGCCACCAGTGAGGCACCGAGAAACACCATATATTTT